In its sample, the clone carrying this T cell receptor (beta chain) was seen many times. CDR3-region Arm-PCR and iRepertoire HTBI primers produced the TCR beta libraries. TCRdb redid the calling of the multiplex PCR reads with MiXCR, one entry per CDR3 protein. The sample has over 250,000 distinct CDR3 sequences; around a fifth are singletons. This record comes from a study of regulatory T cells in long-lasting Graves disease. V shed 2 bases and J shed 3 bases, with 11 bases lying between them. The CDR3 is made up of 14 amino acids. Per the germline V gene, CDR1 is MNHEY and CDR2 is SMNVEV (reference sequence). Time point specified: persistent/refractory GD, antithyroid drugs over 5 years with positive TRAb. PBMCs were the source of the RNA used for TCR sequencing.

The material was peripheral blood mononuclear cells (PBMCs), obtained when the disease was refractory, from a patient treated with antithyroid drugs. The chain links TRBV27 to TRBJ2-7; the D is unclear. This sequence originates from a female donor with Graves disease. The CDR3 nucleotides read TGTGCCAGCAGTTTAATCGGCGGAGACTACGAGCAGTACTTC. This encodes CASSLIGGDYEQYF.